These 11 T cell receptor beta chains were sequenced from one sample in a study of blood T cell repertoires in COVID-19 (dated by TCRdb to the early 2020s). The receptor library was made with the immunoSEQ multiplex PCR assay. In TCRdb, the immuneACCESS table is reduced to in-frame sequences with V and J assigned. These tables do not hold every clone; where another copy was compared, an unresolved V gene accounts for under half, and the others remain unexplained. The sample has 200,000 to 300,000 clones on record, around 88% of them singletons. The ten largest clones take up roughly 5.2% of the sample. What was sequenced was peripheral blood. All receptors come from a woman older than 75 with COVID-19, enrolled during active disease.

The chain is built from TRBV15 and TRBJ2-7; possibly TRBD1 for D (6 bases). Per germline, CDR1 LNHNV and CDR2 YYDKDF (reference sequence). V lost 1 base and J 0 bases, leaving 10 bases between the germline ends. The CDR3 loop spans 15 amino acids. CDR3 protein: CATSRGLQGSYEQYF. DNA for the CDR3: TGTGCCACCAGCAGAGGGCTACAGGGCTCCTACGAGCAGTACTTC.

The chain recombines TRBV5-1 with TRBJ1-1, with 9 nucleotides matching TRBD1. The J segment lost 4 bases and the V segment lost 2 bases, leaving 3 bases of the junction unmatched. Germline CDR1 is SGHRS and CDR2 is YFSETQ. This CDR3 has 14 residues. CDR3 sequence: CASSLPGQGTEAFF. The CDR3 DNA follows: TGCGCCAGCAGCTTACCGGGACAGGGCACTGAAGCTTTCTTT.

There are a few counts of this clone. This chain uses TRBV18 with TRBJ1-6; perhaps TRBD1 as D (6 bases). Germline CDR1 KGHSH, CDR2 LQKENI. There are 14 residues in the CDR3. V shed 2 bases and J shed 10 bases, with 12 bases lying between them. CDR3 residues: CASSPIGRGSPLHF. For the CDR3, the DNA is TGTGCCAGCTCACCAATTGGCAGGGGATCACCCCTCCACTTT.

J is TRBJ2-3 and V is TRBV2; possibly TRBD2 for D (5 bases). V was clipped by 1 base and J by 6 bases, with 8 bases between them. The CDR3 contains 13 residues. The germline CDR1 and CDR2 sequences are SNHLY and FYNNEI. The CDR3 loop reads CASSEVGGDTQYF. The CDR3 DNA is TGTGCCAGCAGTGAAGTAGGCGGGGATACGCAGTATTTT. Supplemented by reference TRBV2 and TRBJ2-3, the full variable domain reads EPEVTQTPSHQVTQMGQEVILRCVPISNHLYFYWYRQILGQKVEFLVSFYNNEISEKSEIFDDQFSVERPDGSNFTLKIRSTKLEDSAMYFCASSEVGGDTQYFGPGTRLTVL.

The chain combines TRBV7-2 with TRBJ2-3, with D possibly being TRBD2 (6 bases). With 7 bases removed from V and 1 base from J, the gap between germline ends came to 15 bases. The CDR3 spans 15 residues. Germline V gene sequence: CDR1 SGHTA, CDR2 FQGNSA. The DNA for the CDR3 is TGTGCCAGCATCCTAGGCGGCGGGGGCACAGATACGCAGTATTTT. Its protein is CASILGGGGTDTQYF.

This rearrangement joins TRBV19 to TRBJ1-2; TRBD1 agrees at 10 bases. CDR3 length equals 15 residues. V shed 3 bases and J 5 bases; nucleotides not matched to a gene: 6. Per the germline V gene, CDR1 is LNHDA and CDR2 is SQIVND (reference sequence). The CDR3 protein is CASSMLTGGVYGYTF. In DNA, the CDR3 is TGTGCCAGTAGTATGTTGACAGGGGGCGTTTATGGCTACACCTTC.

The chain employs TRBV18 and TRBJ1-1; D remains unclear. V was trimmed by 5 bases and J by 5 bases, leaving 6 bases between them. Germline CDR1 and CDR2: KGHSH and LQKENI. The CDR3 loop spans 11 amino acids. The CDR3 DNA reads TGTGCCAGCTCAACCGGGACTGAAGCTTTCTTT. Protein product: CASSTGTEAFF. Full variable domain (rest looked up from reference TRBV18 and TRBJ1-1): NAGVMQNPRHLVRRRGQEARLRCSPMKGHSHVYWYRQLPEEGLKFMVYLQKENIIDESGMPKERFSAEFPKEGPSILRIQQVVRGDSAAYFCASSTGTEAFFGQGTRLTVV.

The chain recombines TRBV28 with TRBJ2-5, with 9 bases fitting TRBD2. The length of the CDR3 is 17 residues. Germline trimming cut 3 bases from V and 5 bases from J; bases unmatched to any gene: 13. Per the germline V gene, CDR1 is MDHEN and CDR2 is SYDVKM. The CDR3 reads CASSFLVSGGIQETQYF. DNA for the CDR3: TGTGCCAGCAGTTTTTTGGTTAGCGGGGGTATTCAGGAGACCCAGTACTTC.

The chain is built from TRBV19 and TRBJ2-3; 14 nucleotides line up with TRBD2. The CDR3 totals 15 residues. V was pared by 4 bases and J by 4 bases, with 1 base of the junction left unmatched. The germline CDR1 and CDR2 sequences are LNHDA and SQIVND (reference sequence). The CDR3 loop reads CASSTTSGGADTQYF. The CDR3 DNA reads as TGTGCCAGTAGTACGACTAGCGGGGGGGCAGATACGCAGTATTTT.

Worth noting for this clone: This CDR3 is also generated by other DNA sequences in the sample. The rearrangement uses TRBV29-1 and TRBJ1-1; 7 bases line up with TRBD1. V lost 4 bases to trimming and J lost 1 base; unmatched junction nucleotides: 3. From germline, CDR1 is SQVTM and CDR2 ANQGSEA. This CDR3 comprises 13 residues. CDR3 loop: CSVARQGNTEAFF. The CDR3 DNA reads TGCAGCGTTGCAAGACAGGGGAACACTGAAGCTTTCTTT. The full variable domain, with the rest looked up from reference TRBV29-1 and TRBJ1-1, is SAVISQKPSRDICQRGTSLTIQCQVDSQVTMMFWYRQQPGQSLTLIATANQGSEATYESGFVIDKFPISRPNLTFSTLTVSNMSPEDSSIYLCSVARQGNTEAFFGQGTRLTVV.

This clone turned up a few times. The chain combines TRBV27 with TRBJ2-6; D uncertain. Trimming pared 0 bases from V and 4 bases from J, leaving 7 bases between. Germline values: CDR1 MNHEY, CDR2 SMNVEV (reference sequence). This CDR3 spans 15 amino acids. This CDR3 is CASSLSPAGANVLTF. The CDR3 nucleotides read TGTGCCAGCAGTTTATCCCCTGCGGGGGCCAACGTCCTGACTTTC.